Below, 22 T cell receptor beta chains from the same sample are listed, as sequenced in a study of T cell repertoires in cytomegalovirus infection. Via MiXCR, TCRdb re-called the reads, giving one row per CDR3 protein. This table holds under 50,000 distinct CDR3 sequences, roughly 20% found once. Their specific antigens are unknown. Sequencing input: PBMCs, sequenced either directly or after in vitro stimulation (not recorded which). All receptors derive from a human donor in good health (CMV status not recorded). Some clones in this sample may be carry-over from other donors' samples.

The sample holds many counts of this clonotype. This chain's CDR3 is CSARGLREQYF. DNA of the CDR3: TGCAGTGCTAGAGGCCTGAGGGAGCAGTACTTC. This rearrangement joins TRBV20-1 to TRBJ2-7; D is ambiguous. Looked up from germline, CDR1 is DFQATT and CDR2 is SNEGSKA (reference sequence). Trimming removed 1 base from V and 7 bases from J, with 8 bases in between. This CDR3 spans 11 amino acids.

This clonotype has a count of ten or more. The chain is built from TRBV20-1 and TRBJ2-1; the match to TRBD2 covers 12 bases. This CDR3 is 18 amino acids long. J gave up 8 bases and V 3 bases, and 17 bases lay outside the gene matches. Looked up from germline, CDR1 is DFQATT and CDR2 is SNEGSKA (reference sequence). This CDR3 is CSARIFQTSGSLRDEQFF. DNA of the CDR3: TGCAGTGCTAGGATATTTCAGACTAGCGGGAGTCTTAGGGATGAGCAGTTCTTC.

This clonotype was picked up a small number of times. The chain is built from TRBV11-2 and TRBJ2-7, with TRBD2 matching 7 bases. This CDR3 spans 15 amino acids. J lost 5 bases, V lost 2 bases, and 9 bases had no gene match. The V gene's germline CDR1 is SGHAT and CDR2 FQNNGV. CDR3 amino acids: CASSLPAGPEDEQYF. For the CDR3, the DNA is TGTGCCAGCAGCTTACCAGCGGGACCCGAGGACGAGCAGTACTTC.

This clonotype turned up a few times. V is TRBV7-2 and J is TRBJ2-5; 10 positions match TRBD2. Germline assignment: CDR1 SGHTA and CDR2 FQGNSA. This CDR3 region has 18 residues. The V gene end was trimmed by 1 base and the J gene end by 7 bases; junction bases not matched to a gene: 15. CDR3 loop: CASSLVGSGRTLIGTQYF. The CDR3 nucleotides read TGTGCCAGCAGCTTAGTAGGTAGCGGGAGGACACTTATTGGGACCCAGTACTTC.

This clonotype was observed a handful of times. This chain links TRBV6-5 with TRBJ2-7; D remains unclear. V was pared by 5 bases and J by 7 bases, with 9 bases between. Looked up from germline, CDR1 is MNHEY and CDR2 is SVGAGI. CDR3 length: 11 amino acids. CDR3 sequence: CASSTPQEQYF. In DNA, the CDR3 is TGTGCCAGCAGTACCCCTCAAGAGCAGTACTTC.

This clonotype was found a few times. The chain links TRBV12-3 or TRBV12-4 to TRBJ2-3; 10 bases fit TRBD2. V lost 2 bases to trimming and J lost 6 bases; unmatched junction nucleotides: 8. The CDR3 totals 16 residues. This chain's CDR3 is CASSLFLAGVGDTQYF. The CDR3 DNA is TGTGCCAGCAGTTTATTCCTAGCGGGAGTTGGGGATACGCAGTATTTT.

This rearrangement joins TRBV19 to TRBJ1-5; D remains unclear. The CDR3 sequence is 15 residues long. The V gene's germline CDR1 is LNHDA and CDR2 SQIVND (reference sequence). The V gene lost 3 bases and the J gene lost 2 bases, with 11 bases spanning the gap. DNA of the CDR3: TGTGCCAGTAGTATCGCCCACGCAGGCAATCAGCCCCAGCATTTT. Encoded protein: CASSIAHAGNQPQHF.

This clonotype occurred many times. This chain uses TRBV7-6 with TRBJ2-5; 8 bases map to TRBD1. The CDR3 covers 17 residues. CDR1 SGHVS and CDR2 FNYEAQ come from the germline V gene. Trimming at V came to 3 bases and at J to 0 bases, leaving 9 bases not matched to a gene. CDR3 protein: CASSFYPDRENQETQYF. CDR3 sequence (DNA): TGTGCCAGCAGCTTTTACCCGGACAGGGAGAACCAAGAGACCCAGTACTTC.

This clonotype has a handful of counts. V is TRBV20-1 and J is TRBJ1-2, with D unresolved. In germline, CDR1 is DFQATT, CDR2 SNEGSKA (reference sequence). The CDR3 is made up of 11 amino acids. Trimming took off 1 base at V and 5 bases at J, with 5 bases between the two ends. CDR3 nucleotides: TGCAGTGCTAGAGGTGAATATGGCTACACCTTC. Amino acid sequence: CSARGEYGYTF.

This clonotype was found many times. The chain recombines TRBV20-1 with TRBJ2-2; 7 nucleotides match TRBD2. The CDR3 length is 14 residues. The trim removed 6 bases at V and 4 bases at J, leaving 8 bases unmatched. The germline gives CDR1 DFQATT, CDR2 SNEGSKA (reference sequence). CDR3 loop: CSALGGSSTGELFF. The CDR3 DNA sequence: TGCAGTGCCTTGGGAGGGTCGAGCACCGGGGAGCTGTTTTTT.

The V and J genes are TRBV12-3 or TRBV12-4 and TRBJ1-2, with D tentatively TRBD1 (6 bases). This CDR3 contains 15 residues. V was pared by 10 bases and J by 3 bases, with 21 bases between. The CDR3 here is CATSKATGSYYGYTF. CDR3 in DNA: TGTGCCACCTCCAAAGCGACAGGTTCCTACTATGGCTACACCTTC.

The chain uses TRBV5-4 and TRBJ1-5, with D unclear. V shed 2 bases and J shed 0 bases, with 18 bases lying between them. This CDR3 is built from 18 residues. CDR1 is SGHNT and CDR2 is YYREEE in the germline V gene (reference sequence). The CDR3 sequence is CASSFNPKRFGSNQPQHF. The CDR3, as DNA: TGTGCCAGCAGCTTCAACCCAAAACGGTTCGGTAGCAATCAGCCCCAGCATTTT.

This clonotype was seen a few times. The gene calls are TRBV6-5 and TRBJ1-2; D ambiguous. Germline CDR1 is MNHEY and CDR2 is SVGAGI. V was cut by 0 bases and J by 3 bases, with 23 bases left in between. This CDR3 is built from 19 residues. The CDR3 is CASSYSLTSDGFVHYGYTF. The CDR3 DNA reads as TGTGCCAGCAGTTACTCTTTAACCTCGGACGGATTCGTCCACTATGGCTACACCTTC.

The DNA of the CDR3 is TGTGCCAGCAGATTACAGGGGGTGTACACTGAAGCTTTCTTT. Translated: CASRLQGVYTEAFF. The chain links TRBV13 to TRBJ1-1; 8 bases match TRBD1. J was trimmed by 3 bases and V by 6 bases; bases with no gene match: 6. The CDR3 runs 14 residues. Germline lookup yields CDR1 PRHDT and CDR2 FYEKMQ (reference sequence).

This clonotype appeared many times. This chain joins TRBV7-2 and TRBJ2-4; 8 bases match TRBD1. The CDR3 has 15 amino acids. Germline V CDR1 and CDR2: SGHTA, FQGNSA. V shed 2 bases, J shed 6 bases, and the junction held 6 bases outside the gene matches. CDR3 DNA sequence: TGTGCCAGCAGCTTAAGCCAGGGGGCTGGAAACATTCAGTACTTC. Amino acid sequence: CASSLSQGAGNIQYF.

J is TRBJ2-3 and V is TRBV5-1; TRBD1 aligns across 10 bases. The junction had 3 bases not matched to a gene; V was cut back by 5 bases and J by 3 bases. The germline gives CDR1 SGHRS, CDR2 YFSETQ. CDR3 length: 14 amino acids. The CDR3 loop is CASRTGQGTDTQYF. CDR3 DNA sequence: TGCGCCAGCAGAACGGGACAGGGGACAGATACGCAGTATTTT. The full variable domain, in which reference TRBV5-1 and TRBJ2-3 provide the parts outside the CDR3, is KAGVTQTPRYLIKTRGQQVTLSCSPISGHRSVSWYQQTPGQGLQFLFEYFSETQRNKGNFPGRFSGRQFSNSRSEMNVSTLELGDSALYLCASRTGQGTDTQYFGPGTRLTVL.

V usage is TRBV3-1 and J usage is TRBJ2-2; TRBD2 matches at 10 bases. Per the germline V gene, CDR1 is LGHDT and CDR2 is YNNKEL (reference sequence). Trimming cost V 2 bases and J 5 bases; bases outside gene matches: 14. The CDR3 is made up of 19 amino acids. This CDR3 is CASSQWSLQRGGSTGELFF. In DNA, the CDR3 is TGTGCCAGCAGCCAATGGAGTCTCCAGCGGGGGGGTTCGACCGGGGAGCTGTTTTTT.

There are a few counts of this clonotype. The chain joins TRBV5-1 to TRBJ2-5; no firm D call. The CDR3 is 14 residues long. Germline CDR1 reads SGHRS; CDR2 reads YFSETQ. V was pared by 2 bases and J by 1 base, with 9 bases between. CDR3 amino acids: CASSLRASQETQYF. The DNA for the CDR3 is TGCGCCAGCAGCTTACGGGCGAGCCAAGAGACCCAGTACTTC.

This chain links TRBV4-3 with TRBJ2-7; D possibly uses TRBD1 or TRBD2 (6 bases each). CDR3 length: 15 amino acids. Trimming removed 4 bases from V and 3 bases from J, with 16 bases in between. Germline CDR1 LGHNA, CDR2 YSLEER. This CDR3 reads CASSPRHGGLYEQYF. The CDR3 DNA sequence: TGCGCCAGCAGCCCCCGGCATGGGGGGCTCTACGAGCAGTACTTC.

CDR3 amino acids: CATGWRGTDTQYF. In nucleotides, the CDR3 is TGTGCCACCGGGTGGCGGGGCACAGATACGCAGTATTTT. The V gene is TRBV15, the J gene TRBJ2-3, with a tentative D call TRBD2 (5 bases). The CDR3 loop spans 13 amino acids. The V end lost 8 bases, the J end lost 1 base, and 10 bases lay between the germline ends. In germline, CDR1 is LNHNV, CDR2 YYDKDF (reference sequence).

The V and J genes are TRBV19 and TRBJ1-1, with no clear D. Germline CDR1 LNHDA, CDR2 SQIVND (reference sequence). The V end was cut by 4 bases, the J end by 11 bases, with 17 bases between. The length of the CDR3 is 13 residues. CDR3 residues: CASSTEATAGAFF. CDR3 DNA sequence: TGTGCCAGTAGTACCGAGGCCACCGCGGGGGCTTTCTTT.

CDR3 amino acids: CASSPGPRSDNEQFF. CDR3 nucleotides: TGTGCCAGCTCACCAGGGCCCCGAAGCGACAATGAGCAGTTCTTC. V and J are TRBV18 and TRBJ2-1; no clear D. Germline CDR1 is KGHSH and CDR2 is LQKENI. The CDR3 totals 15 residues. V lost 2 bases and J lost 5, with 13 bases in between.